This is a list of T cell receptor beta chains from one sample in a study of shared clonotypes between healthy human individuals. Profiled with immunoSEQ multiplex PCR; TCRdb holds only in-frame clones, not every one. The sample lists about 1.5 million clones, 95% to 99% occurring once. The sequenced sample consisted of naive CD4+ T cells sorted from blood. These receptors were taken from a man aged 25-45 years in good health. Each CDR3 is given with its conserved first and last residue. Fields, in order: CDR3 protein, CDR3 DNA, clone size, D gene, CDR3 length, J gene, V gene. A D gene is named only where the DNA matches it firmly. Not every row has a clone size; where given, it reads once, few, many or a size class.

CASSPLSRSNNEQFF,TGCGCCAGCAGCCCCCTTAGCCGGAGCAACAATGAGCAGTTCTTC,.,.,15,TRBJ2-1,TRBV5-1
CASSLPGLAGTDTQYF,TGTGCCAGCAGCCTCCCGGGACTAGCGGGGACAGATACGCAGTATTTT,.,TRBD2,16,TRBJ2-3,TRBV11-2
CASSVDGANEKLFF,TGTGCCAGCAGCGTAGATGGGGCTAATGAAAAACTGTTTTTT,.,.,14,TRBJ1-4,TRBV9
CASSVVGAYTDTQYF,TGTGCCAGCAGCGTAGTGGGAGCGTACACAGATACGCAGTATTTT,once,.,15,TRBJ2-3,TRBV9
CATSRIGHRLLDTEAFF,TGTGCCACCAGCAGGATCGGCCATCGGTTGTTGGACACTGAAGCTTTCTTT,.,.,17,TRBJ1-1,TRBV15
CASTLQGGGGYGYTF,TGTGCCAGCACCCTCCAAGGGGGGGGAGGCTATGGCTACACCTTC,.,.,15,TRBJ1-2,TRBV6-5
CASSLDWGVTEAFF,TGTGCCAGCAGCTTGGATTGGGGAGTGACTGAAGCTTTCTTT,.,.,14,TRBJ1-1,TRBV5-4
CASSLREIRNNEQFF,TGTGCCAGCAGTCTGAGGGAGATTCGGAACAATGAGCAGTTCTTC,.,.,15,TRBJ2-1,TRBV6-5
CASSDDLSSTEQFF,TGTGCCAGCAGCGATGACTTGTCTTCCACTGAGCAGTTCTTC,.,.,14,TRBJ2-1,TRBV2
CASSWAGQGSEQYF,TGCGCCAGCAGCTGGGCAGGGCAGGGTAGCGAGCAGTACTTC,.,.,14,TRBJ2-7,TRBV5-1
CATSREKVAVKNIQYF,TGTGCCACCAGCCGGGAGAAAGTGGCCGTCAAAAACATTCAGTACTTC,.,.,16,TRBJ2-4,TRBV15
CASSLEGTNSDTQYF,TGTGCCAGCAGCTTAGAAGGGACTAACTCAGATACGCAGTATTTT,.,TRBD2,15,TRBJ2-3,TRBV11-2
CASSPYTGTDRNKGLFF,TGTGCCAGCTCACCGTATACCGGGACCGACCGAAATAAGGGGCTGTTTTTT,.,.,17,TRBJ2-2,TRBV18
CASKGHIQETQYF,TGCGCCAGCAAGGGACATATCCAAGAGACCCAGTACTTC,.,.,13,TRBJ2-5,TRBV5-1
CASSAVGQGAAGSSYNEQFF,TGTGCCAGCAGTGCCGTGGGACAGGGGGCTGCTGGGAGCTCCTACAATGAGCAGTTCTTC,.,TRBD1,20,TRBJ2-1,TRBV2
CASSLAGNLGDTQYF,TGCGCCAGCAGCTTGGCGGGGAACTTGGGAGATACGCAGTATTTT,.,.,15,TRBJ2-3,TRBV5-1
CASSLASVGSGELFF,TGTGCTAGCAGCTTAGCTAGCGTCGGATCCGGGGAGCTGTTTTTT,.,.,15,TRBJ2-2,TRBV7-7
CASSHEPGQGYGYTF,TGTGCCAGCAGCCATGAGCCGGGACAGGGTTATGGCTACACCTTC,.,TRBD1,15,TRBJ1-2,TRBV14
CASSDRLNTEAFF,TGTGCCAGCAGTGATAGGTTGAACACTGAAGCTTTCTTT,.,.,13,TRBJ1-1,TRBV25-1
CASSSISGDTQYF,TGTGCCAGTTCTAGCATCTCGGGGGATACGCAGTATTTT,once,.,13,TRBJ2-3,TRBV7-3
CATSRASGTGVGEQYF,TGTGCCACCAGCAGAGCCTCCGGGACAGGGGTCGGCGAGCAGTACTTC,once,TRBD1,16,TRBJ2-7,TRBV15
CASTRREVRETQYF,TGTGCCAGCACGCGCCGGGAGGTGCGAGAGACCCAGTACTTC,.,TRBD2,14,TRBJ2-5,TRBV5-4
CASSVGVTDTQYF,TGTGCCAGCAGTGTAGGAGTCACAGATACGCAGTATTTT,.,.,13,TRBJ2-3,TRBV5-4
CASRPRNTGELFF,TGTGCCAGCAGACCACGGAACACCGGGGAGCTGTTTTTT,.,.,13,TRBJ2-2,TRBV6-5
CASSPDPMNTEAFF,TGTGCCAGCAGCCCCGACCCCATGAACACTGAAGCTTTCTTT,.,.,14,TRBJ1-1,TRBV4-2
CASSARGDAFAGALGYEQYF,TGTGCCAGCAGTGCGAGGGGGGATGCCTTCGCGGGAGCTTTGGGCTACGAGCAGTACTTC,.,.,20,TRBJ2-7,TRBV6-1
CASSREGNIQYF,TGTGCCAGCTCACGTGAGGGGAACATTCAGTACTTC,.,.,12,TRBJ2-4,TRBV18
CASSPSGGNTEAFF,TGTGCCAGCAGCCCGAGCGGGGGGAACACTGAAGCTTTCTTT,.,.,14,TRBJ1-1,TRBV9
CASSVEEEPFEAFF,TGTGCCAGCAGCGTAGAGGAGGAGCCGTTTGAAGCTTTCTTT,.,.,14,TRBJ1-1,TRBV9
CASSRHGLAYEQYF,TGTGCCAGCAGCCGCCACGGACTGGCCTACGAGCAGTACTTC,.,.,14,TRBJ2-7,TRBV7-2
CASSQGQYNEQFF,TGTGCCAGCAGCCAAGGACAGTACAATGAGCAGTTCTTC,.,.,13,TRBJ2-1,TRBV7-9
CASSIAQGTTEAFF,TGTGCCAGTAGTATTGCCCAGGGGACCACTGAAGCTTTCTTT,.,.,14,TRBJ1-1,TRBV19
CASSTRVGGRSEQYF,TGTGCCAGTAGTACCAGGGTGGGCGGGAGAAGCGAGCAGTACTTC,.,TRBD2,15,TRBJ2-7,TRBV19
CASSFVAGGPSYNEQFF,TGCGCCAGCAGCTTCGTAGCGGGGGGACCCTCCTACAATGAGCAGTTCTTC,.,TRBD2,17,TRBJ2-1,TRBV5-1
CASSLGQAIYEQYF,TGTGCCAGCAGCTTGGGACAGGCGATCTACGAGCAGTACTTC,once,TRBD1,14,TRBJ2-7,TRBV7-2
CASSSEGWSPETQYF,TGTGCCAGCAGCAGTGAGGGCTGGTCCCCAGAGACCCAGTACTTC,.,.,15,TRBJ2-5,TRBV7-3
CASSVGLGTDTQYF,TGTGCCAGTAGTGTCGGACTGGGAACAGATACGCAGTATTTT,.,.,14,TRBJ2-3,TRBV19